The rows below give T cell receptor beta chains drawn from one sample of a study of T-cell reconstitution after alpha-beta-depleted transplantation in children. One entry per CDR3 protein results from TCRdb running MiXCR on the PCR reads. The table lists about 110,000 distinct CDR3 sequences, about a tenth of them singletons, with around 34% in the top ten. Specimen: PBMCs, collected before TCRalphabeta/CD19-depleted stem cell transplant. These receptors originate from a boy aged 2 to 9 with acute lymphoblastic leukemia, due to receive a stem cell transplant. CDR3s include the opening cysteine and the closing phenylalanine or tryptophan. Each record gives: clone size, CDR3 length, V gene, J gene, D gene, CDR3 protein, CDR3 DNA. The D gene is left open where the match is weak. Some rows have no size entry. The others give once, few or many, or a class for an expanded clone.

abundance: many
len: 14
v_gene: TRBV5-6
j_gene: TRBJ2-3
d_gene: -
CDR3aa: CASSLRGFADTQYF
CDR3nt: TGTGCCAGCAGCTTGAGGGGTTTCGCAGATACGCAGTATTTT

abundance: few
len: 18
v_gene: TRBV21-1
j_gene: TRBJ2-6
d_gene: -
CDR3aa: CASSKVAGGPSGANVLTF
CDR3nt: TGTGCCAGCAGCAAAGTAGCGGGAGGGCCCTCTGGGGCCAACGTCCTGACTTTC

abundance: many
len: 15
v_gene: TRBV5-1
j_gene: TRBJ2-2
d_gene: -
CDR3aa: CASTRSGLQTGELFF
CDR3nt: TGCGCCAGCACGAGATCAGGACTCCAGACCGGGGAGCTGTTTTTT

abundance: few
len: 14
v_gene: TRBV28
j_gene: TRBJ2-1
d_gene: TRBD1
CDR3aa: CASNPGQNYNEQFF
CDR3nt: TGTGCCAGCAATCCGGGACAGAACTACAATGAGCAGTTCTTC

abundance: many
len: 15
v_gene: TRBV20-1
j_gene: TRBJ2-5
d_gene: -
CDR3aa: CSAPPADREGETQYF
CDR3nt: TGCAGTGCCCCCCCGGCCGACAGGGAGGGAGAGACCCAGTACTTC

abundance: -
len: 16
v_gene: TRBV12-3/TRBV12-4
j_gene: TRBJ2-3
d_gene: -
CDR3aa: CASSSGYGTHTDTQYF
CDR3nt: TGTGCCAGCAGTTCCGGCTACGGGACCCACACAGATACGCAGTATTTT

abundance: few
len: 15
v_gene: TRBV4-1
j_gene: TRBJ1-2
d_gene: -
CDR3aa: CASSQLRALTRGYTF
CDR3nt: TGCGCCAGCAGCCAACTAAGGGCCCTTACCCGGGGCTACACCTTC

abundance: few
len: 15
v_gene: TRBV4-2
j_gene: TRBJ2-1
d_gene: -
CDR3aa: CASSRGGEGPNEQFF
CDR3nt: TGTGCCAGCAGCCGAGGGGGGGAGGGCCCCAATGAGCAGTTCTTC

abundance: -
len: 15
v_gene: TRBV29-1
j_gene: TRBJ2-7
d_gene: TRBD1
CDR3aa: CSVERGGQGIYEQYF
CDR3nt: TGCAGCGTTGAACGGGGGGGACAGGGGATCTACGAGCAGTACTTC

abundance: few
len: 14
v_gene: TRBV19
j_gene: TRBJ1-1
d_gene: TRBD1
CDR3aa: CASSIQGASTEAFF
CDR3nt: TGTGCCAGTAGTATTCAGGGGGCGAGTACTGAAGCTTTCTTT

abundance: many
len: 15
v_gene: TRBV15
j_gene: TRBJ2-1
d_gene: -
CDR3aa: CATSMGGVGDNEQFF
CDR3nt: TGTGCCACCAGCATGGGTGGGGTCGGGGACAATGAGCAGTTCTTC